This T cell receptor beta chain was sequenced in a study of T cells after yellow fever vaccination. Study overall: Fractions containing few cells were prepared with SMART-Seq v4 Ultra Low Input.

Production of TCR cDNA was by 5'RACE template switching, which also added a universal primer site and UMIs. One entry per CDR3 protein results from TCRdb running MiXCR on the 5' RACE reads. The sample has about 350,000 distinct CDR3 sequences; approximately 8% are singletons. This clonotype was seen more than once but under ten times. What it binds is not known. Looked up from germline, CDR1 is MDHEN and CDR2 is SYDVKM. Trimming took off 5 bases at V and 4 bases at J, with 10 bases between the two ends. This CDR3 region has 13 residues. Study-wide results and limits: Some clonotypes were seen in both the CD4 and the CD8 compartments. These made up a small share and likely arose from convergent recombination. In post-booster samples, most primary-vaccination clones reappeared (approximately 95% CD4, roughly 89% CD8).

The receptor's source is a man between 18 and 29 years old who received the YFV17D yellow fever vaccine. Specimen: PBMCs, collected roughly 45 days after the first yellow fever vaccination. The V gene is TRBV28, the J gene TRBJ2-3, with D maybe TRBD2 (6 bases). In DNA, the CDR3 is TGTGCCAGCAGTACGACTAGGTCAGATACGCAGTATTTT. Residues: CASSTTRSDTQYF.